The entry that follows covers one T cell receptor (beta chain) sequence. Its specificity is not known. This record belongs to a study of PD-1 blockade in classical Hodgkin lymphoma. Study-level points and caveats: Individuals who commenced nivolumab within less than 1 year of ASCT were excluded. CD4+ TCR diversity climbed significantly by C4D1, unlike CD8+ TCR diversity.

Each and every patient relapsed after autologous stem cell transplantation, and patients got differing brentuximab vedotin exposure. Clones were read by immunoSEQ multiplex PCR, and TCRdb kept only the in-frame ones, dropping some. The data contain under 30,000 clones, 70% to 85% of them singletons. V dropped 6 bases and J dropped 1 base, with 13 bases sitting between them. Germline V CDR1 and CDR2: SEHNR, FQNEAQ (reference sequence). The CDR3 covers 15 residues. This TCR was recovered from a human donor with classical Hodgkin lymphoma. The chain links TRBV7-9 to TRBJ1-3; the D gene is possibly TRBD1 (5 bases). The sample was peripheral blood mononuclear cells (PBMCs), taken before the second cycle of nivolumab. The CDR3 sequence: CASRGVDTSGNTIYF. CDR3 nucleotide sequence: TGTGCCAGCAGGGGTGTGGACACTTCTGGAAACACCATATATTTT. The full variable domain, completed using reference TRBV7-9 and TRBJ1-3, is DTGVSQNPRHKITKRGQNVTFRCDPISEHNRLYWYRQTLGQGPEFLTYFQNEAQLEKSRLLSDRFSAERPKGSFSTLEIQRTEQGDSAMYLCASRGVDTSGNTIYFGEGSWLTVV.